This T cell receptor (beta chain) stems from a study of response to subunit inactivated influenza vaccine. Study observations and caveats: Every seasonal influenza vaccination brings in few new T cells, the authors suggested.

MiXCR, applied by TCRdb to the RT-PCR reads, yields one record per CDR3 protein. In the table there are 860,000 or so distinct CDR3 sequences, 21% of which are singletons. This clonotype was seen a handful of times. Its cognate antigen is unknown. This sequence originates from a man between 50 and 59 years old who received an inactivated influenza vaccine. The specimen comprised PBMCs from blood, sampled more than 4 days after vaccination.

CDR3 residues: CASSQTRFNEQFF. The CDR3 region has the DNA TGTGCCAGCTCCCAGACTCGGTTCAATGAGCAGTTCTTC. The V gene is TRBV3-1, the J gene TRBJ2-1; no firm D call. From germline, CDR1 is LGHDT and CDR2 YNNKEL (reference sequence). Trimming took 8 bases from V and 6 from J, leaving 14 bases between them. The CDR3 covers 13 residues.